The clone carrying this T cell receptor (beta chain) was observed a handful of times. Antigen specificity is unknown. These data come from a study of identical twins. Findings and limits, study-wide: Twins shared beta out-of-frame sequences in excess, but this excess was weaker.

Germline V gene data show CDR1 as DFQATT and CDR2 as SNEGSKA (reference sequence). This CDR3 has 14 amino acids. Trimming took 7 bases from V and 0 from J, leaving 15 bases between them. TCRdb re-called the 5' RACE reads with MiXCR, one entry per CDR3 protein. The repertoire has nearly 900,000 distinct CDR3 sequences, 9% to 15% of them found once; the top ten carry 1.5% to 2%. This same sample was also part of a study on yellow fever vaccine responses in identical twins.

Sequenced sample: PBMCs. This sequence joins TRBV20-1 and TRBJ1-1; D might be TRBD1 (6 bases). This TCR was recovered from a woman between 18 and 29 years old in good health. Here the CDR3 reads CSVSGQLMNTEAFF. The CDR3 nucleotides are TGCAGTGTAAGCGGACAGCTTATGAACACTGAAGCTTTCTTT.